The next 25 T cell receptor beta chains were all read from a single sample in a study of cytomegalovirus exposure and HLA in healthy donors. The PCR was carried out with 60 Vbeta primers and 13 Jbeta primers. Method: immunoSEQ multiplex PCR; TCRdb's copy keeps in-frame clones and lacks some. Altogether about 130,000 clones are present, approximately 80% being singletons, with the ten largest covering about 4%. Sequenced material: PBMCs. Receptors originate from a male donor in good health and CMV-seronegative.

This chain uses TRBV29-1 with TRBJ1-2, with D tentatively TRBD1 (5 bases). V shed 3 bases and J shed 6 bases, with 11 bases lying between them. This CDR3 comprises 12 residues. Germline-derived CDR1 and CDR2 are SQVTM and ANQGSEA. The CDR3: CSVEAGRNGYTF. CDR3 coding DNA: TGCAGCGTTGAGGCAGGGAGGAATGGCTACACCTTC.

V is TRBV4-1 and J is TRBJ2-5; D is undetermined. CDR3 length: 12 amino acids. The ends were cut back, 1 base at V and 7 bases at J, with 7 bases in the middle. Looked up from germline, CDR1 is MGHRA and CDR2 is YSYEKL. CDR3 nucleotides: TGCGCCAGCAGCCAAGTCAGTGGGACCCAGTACTTC. Amino acids: CASSQVSGTQYF.

This chain uses TRBV7-3 with TRBJ1-3; no clear D. Looked up from germline, CDR1 is SGHTA and CDR2 is FQGTGA. V was clipped by 4 bases and J by 4 bases, with 17 bases between them. This CDR3 is built from 16 residues. DNA for the CDR3: TGTGCCAGCAGCTCTACCCCTCGGGGAGGGGGAAACACCATATATTTT. Translation: CASSSTPRGGGNTIYF.

The chain is built from TRBV5-6 and TRBJ1-2, with no clear D. Germline CDR1 SGHDT, CDR2 YYEEEE. V shed 1 base and J shed 1 base, with 11 bases lying between them. CDR3 size: 15 residues. CDR3 nucleotide sequence: TGTGCCAGCAGCTTGAAGTGGGCGGGTAACTATGGCTACACCTTC. Its protein is CASSLKWAGNYGYTF.

V gene TRBV29-1 combines with J gene TRBJ2-1; 7 bases match TRBD1. The CDR3 spans 13 residues. CDR1 and CDR2 (germline): SQVTM, ANQGSEA. Trimming removed 3 bases from V and 7 bases from J; junction bases left unmatched: 6. In DNA form, the CDR3 reads TGCAGCGTTGAGGGACAGAGGCGAAATGAGCAGTTCTTC. Translating gives CSVEGQRRNEQFF.

J is TRBJ2-7 and V is TRBV4-2, with D perhaps matching TRBD1 (6 bases). There are 16 residues in the CDR3. The V gene lost 2 bases and the J gene lost 0 bases, with 14 bases spanning the gap. The germline gives CDR1 LGHNA, CDR2 YNFKEQ. The CDR3 spells CASSQPPTTGSYEQYF. CDR3 bases: TGTGCCAGCAGCCAACCACCGACGACAGGCTCCTACGAGCAGTACTTC.

The chain combines TRBV6-5 with TRBJ1-2; D gene unclear. The CDR3 has 13 amino acids. V was trimmed by 5 bases and J by 4 bases, leaving 11 bases between them. Germline CDR1 and CDR2: MNHEY and SVGAGI. CDR3 amino acids: CASSVRPSYGYTF. The CDR3 DNA follows: TGTGCCAGCAGTGTCCGTCCCTCCTATGGCTACACCTTC.

A single count supports this clone. Other DNA variants within this sample encode the same CDR3. DNA of the CDR3: TGTGCCAGCAGCTTGGCTGGGGGGCAAGAGACCCAGTACTTC. This gives the protein CASSLAGGQETQYF. The chain recombines TRBV5-4 with TRBJ2-5, with D possibly TRBD2 on 6 matching bases. CDR1 is SGHNT and CDR2 is YYREEE in the germline V gene (reference sequence). Deletions cut 0 bases from V and 2 bases from J, with 8 bases between. The CDR3 loop spans 14 amino acids. The full variable domain, with the rest looked up from reference TRBV5-4 and TRBJ2-5, is ETGVTQSPTHLIKTRGQQVTLRCSSQSGHNTVSWYQQALGQGPQFIFQYYREEENGRGNFPPRFSGLQFPNYSSELNVNALELDDSALYLCASSLAGGQETQYFGPGTRLLVL.

This clone has just one count. Germline is not matched at one junction end, which may reflect a read error. V gene TRBV7-7 combines with J gene TRBJ2-5; D is perhaps TRBD2 (5 bases). This CDR3 spans 14 amino acids. CDR1 and CDR2 (germline): SSHAT, FNYEAQ (reference sequence). The CDR3 DNA follows: TGTGCTAGCAGCTTAGGGAGCCCCCAAGAGACCCAGTACTTC. The encoded protein is CASSLGSPQETQYF.

This clone was detected only once. As DNA, the CDR3 is TGTGCCAGCAGCCTGGACAGGGATCGCGAGCAGTACTTC. It specifies CASSLDRDREQYF. The chain couples TRBV5-6 to TRBJ2-7; 8 bases are a match to TRBD1. The CDR3 is made up of 13 amino acids. The junction had 6 bases not matched to a gene; V was cut back by 4 bases and J by 6 bases. Germline loops: CDR1 SGHDT, CDR2 YYEEEE.

The gene calls are TRBV9 and TRBJ2-1, with 11 bases matching TRBD2. V lost 3 bases to trimming and J lost 8 bases; unmatched junction nucleotides: 7. The CDR3 sequence is 15 residues long. CDR1 is SGDLS, CDR2 YYNGEE, per germline. The CDR3 bases are TGTGCCAGCAGCGCTGCGGGGACTAGCGGCCATGAGCAGTTCTTC. It specifies CASSAAGTSGHEQFF.

This chain joins TRBV30 and TRBJ1-2, with D possibly TRBD1 on 6 matching bases. Trimming removed 2 bases from V and 8 bases from J, with 12 bases in between. The CDR3 is 12 amino acids. The V gene's germline CDR1 is GTSNPN and CDR2 SVGIG (reference sequence). CDR3 region: CAWSQGQVGYTF. The CDR3 DNA reads as TGTGCCTGGAGTCAGGGGCAGGTGGGCTACACCTTC. Supplemented by reference TRBV30 and TRBJ1-2, the full variable domain reads SQTIHQWPATLVQPVGSPLSLECTVEGTSNPNLYWYRQAAGRGLQLLFYSVGIGQISSEVPQNLSASRPQDRQFILSSKKLLLSDSGFYLCAWSQGQVGYTFGSGTRLTVV.

This sequence joins TRBV5-1 and TRBJ2-7; 7 bases are shared with TRBD2. The CDR3 is 16 residues long. CDR1 is SGHRS, CDR2 YFSETQ, per germline. After removal of 5 bases from V and 0 bases from J, the junction contained 11 bases not matched to a gene. The DNA for the CDR3 is TGCGCCAGCAGGGCGGCGCATGGGGAGGGCTCCTACGAGCAGTACTTC. Translating gives CASRAAHGEGSYEQYF.

This chain joins TRBV9 and TRBJ1-1, with 9 bases lining up with TRBD1. The CDR3 runs to 15 residues. The trim removed 4 bases at V and 1 base at J, leaving 5 bases unmatched. Germline CDR1 and CDR2: SGDLS and YYNGEE. The CDR3 sequence is CASSPEGQGNTEAFF. In DNA form, the CDR3 reads TGTGCCAGCAGCCCCGAGGGACAGGGGAACACTGAAGCTTTCTTT.

The chain employs TRBV5-1 and TRBJ2-3; D unresolved. The CDR3 has 12 residues. Germline CDR1 SGHRS, CDR2 YFSETQ. The ends were cut back, 3 bases at V and 6 bases at J, with 8 bases in the middle. The CDR3 protein is CASSSQWDTQYF. The CDR3 DNA sequence: TGCGCCAGCAGCTCGCAGTGGGATACGCAGTATTTT.

The chain is built from TRBV4-1 and TRBJ2-1, with TRBD2 identical over 12 bases. The J segment lost 10 bases and the V segment lost 4 bases, leaving 5 bases of the junction unmatched. Germline V gene sequence: CDR1 MGHRA, CDR2 YSYEKL. The length of the CDR3 is 14 residues. The CDR3 region has the DNA TGCGCCAGCAGCCCGCGACTAGCGGGGGTGGAGCAGTTCTTC. Protein sequence: CASSPRLAGVEQFF.

The chain combines TRBV6-5 with TRBJ2-7; tentatively, D is TRBD2 (5 bases). V shed 6 bases and J shed 6 bases, with 18 bases lying between them. The CDR3 contains 14 residues. The germline gives CDR1 MNHEY, CDR2 SVGAGI. CDR3 loop: CASSTVSGYTEQYF. Here the CDR3 DNA reads TGTGCCAGCAGCACAGTGTCGGGATATACCGAGCAGTACTTC.

This chain uses TRBV28 with TRBJ2-5; D is perhaps TRBD2 (5 bases). The CDR3 spans 14 residues. Trimming took 8 bases from V and 2 from J, leaving 15 bases between them. Germline values: CDR1 MDHEN, CDR2 SYDVKM. The CDR3: CASGGARLQETQYF. In DNA form, the CDR3 reads TGTGCCAGCGGAGGCGCCCGACTACAAGAGACCCAGTACTTC. Full variable domain (outside the CDR3, taken from reference TRBV28 and TRBJ2-5): DVKVTQSSRYLVKRTGEKVFLECVQDMDHENMFWYRQDPGLGLRLIYFSYDVKMKEKGDIPEGYSVSREKKERFSLILESASTNQTSMYLCASGGARLQETQYFGPGTRLLVL.

The chain recombines TRBV4-1 with TRBJ2-3, with 11 bases identical to TRBD2. Germline V gene data show CDR1 as MGHRA and CDR2 as YSYEKL. The CDR3 contains 16 residues. The J segment lost 5 bases and the V segment lost 3 bases, leaving 7 bases of the junction unmatched. The CDR3 nucleotides read TGCGCCAGCAGCCAGGATAGCGGGAGGGCGAAAGATACGCAGTATTTT. It codes for CASSQDSGRAKDTQYF.

This sequence joins TRBV5-1 and TRBJ2-3, with a weak D call TRBD2 (7 bases). V lost 4 bases and J 4 bases, leaving 13 bases between the germline ends. The length of the CDR3 is 14 residues. Germline V gives CDR1 SGHRS, CDR2 YFSETQ. In DNA, the CDR3 is TGCGCCAGCAGCGGGGGGGGGCGTCCAGATACGCAGTATTTT. It is translated as CASSGGGRPDTQYF.

The CDR3 DNA reads as TGTGCCAGTAGTAACCCGACAGGGGTGGGATACGAGCAGTACTTC. It yields the protein CASSNPTGVGYEQYF. J is TRBJ2-7 and V is TRBV19, with 8 bases fitting TRBD1. Germline-derived CDR1 and CDR2 are LNHDA and SQIVND (reference sequence). Losses at the gene ends were 4 bases for V and 4 bases for J; bases not matched to a gene: 9. CDR3 size: 15 residues.

The CDR3 is CASRTHTGGYGETQYF. CDR3 nucleotide sequence: TGTGCCAGCAGAACCCACACAGGGGGCTATGGCGAGACCCAGTACTTC. The chain joins TRBV2 to TRBJ2-5; 9 positions agree with TRBD1. After removal of 6 bases from V and 5 bases from J, the junction contained 13 bases not matched to a gene. CDR3 length equals 16 residues. Germline CDR1 is SNHLY and CDR2 is FYNNEI. The variable domain in full, completed from reference TRBV2 and TRBJ2-5, reads EPEVTQTPSHQVTQMGQEVILRCVPISNHLYFYWYRQILGQKVEFLVSFYNNEISEKSEIFDDQFSVERPDGSNFTLKIRSTKLEDSAMYFCASRTHTGGYGETQYFGPGTRLLVL.

The sample holds a few counts of this clone. This chain connects TRBV30 to TRBJ1-3; a possible D gene is TRBD1 (6 bases). The V end was cut by 0 bases, the J end by 8 bases, with 17 bases between. The CDR3 length is 15 residues. Germline V gene lookup returns CDR1 GTSNPN and CDR2 SVGIG (reference sequence). The CDR3 DNA reads as TGTGCCTGGAGTGTCCGTTCGGGGGGCTGGGACACCATATATTTT. Translation gives CAWSVRSGGWDTIYF.

This chain connects TRBV6-4 to TRBJ2-6; no clear D. The germline V gene has CDR1 MRHNA and CDR2 SNTAGT. This CDR3 comprises 16 residues. V was shortened by 0 bases and J by 0 bases, with 6 bases between the two germline ends. DNA of the CDR3: TGTGCCAGCAGTGACTCTGACAACTCTGGGGCCAACGTCCTGACTTTC. The encoded protein is CASSDSDNSGANVLTF.

The gene calls are TRBV4-2 and TRBJ2-4; the D is unclear. Germline V gene sequence: CDR1 LGHNA, CDR2 YNFKEQ. The CDR3 runs 14 residues. Trimming left V 1 base short and J 0 bases short, with 4 bases between. The CDR3 here is CASSQVEAKNIQYF. In DNA, the CDR3 is TGTGCCAGCAGCCAAGTAGAAGCCAAAAACATTCAGTACTTC.